These T cell receptor beta chains were read from a single sample in a study of T cell changes during pregnancy in multiple sclerosis. Clones were read by immunoSEQ multiplex PCR, and TCRdb kept only the in-frame ones, dropping some. The table includes 75,000 to 100,000 clones, 90% to 95% detected once. Here the sequenced sample was peripheral blood, taken after pregnancy. These receptors came from a female donor in good health, enrolled as a control in a pregnancy study. The CDR3 runs from the conserved cysteine through the conserved F or W. Each record gives: D gene, J gene, V gene, clone size, CDR3 DNA, CDR3 protein. A D gene is named only where the DNA matches it firmly. The size entry is marked missing in some rows and otherwise reads once, few, many or a size class.

TRBD1 TRBJ2-7 TRBV19 once TGTGCCAGTAGTACTTCCGGGACAGGGTCTCGGGAGCAGTACTTC CASSTSGTGSREQYF
- TRBJ1-4 TRBV7-6 - TGTGCCAGCAGCTTGGATCGTAGGCCCGGGGAAAAACTGTTTTTT CASSLDRRPGEKLFF
- TRBJ1-6 TRBV19 - TGTGCCAGTACAGGCACCTATAATTCACCCCTCCACTTT CASTGTYNSPLHF
- TRBJ2-7 TRBV2 - TGTGCCAGCAGTGAAGGTTCGGGAGCTAACTACGAGCAGTACTTC CASSEGSGANYEQYF
- TRBJ2-3 TRBV19 once TGTGCCAGTACACCCCAAGGGGCAGGTACAGATACGCAGTATTTT CASTPQGAGTDTQYF
- TRBJ1-1 TRBV7-3 - TGTGCCAGCAGCCGAGTCGGGGGTCTGACGGAAGCTTTCTTT CASSRVGGLTEAFF
TRBD2 TRBJ2-3 TRBV11-2 - TGTGCCAGCACCCCCATAGCGGGGGAAGACACAGATACGCAGTATTTT CASTPIAGEDTDTQYF
- TRBJ1-2 TRBV7-2 - TGTGCCAGCAGCTTGTCACCGCAGGGGTCCAATGGCTACACCTTC CASSLSPQGSNGYTF
- TRBJ1-2 TRBV7-2 - TGTGCCAGCAGCCTCCGGGGGAACTATGGCTACACCTTC CASSLRGNYGYTF
- TRBJ1-6 TRBV4-3 - TGCGCCAGCAGCCAATCGCGGCAACTACTGACACCCCTCCACTTT CASSQSRQLLTPLHF
- TRBJ2-3 TRBV4-3 - TGCGCCATGCGTGGCGCGGAATCTAGCACAGATACGCAGTATTTT CAMRGAESSTDTQYF
- TRBJ2-3 TRBV7-2 - TGTGCCAGCAGCGGCTGGGCAGCTAGCACAGATACGCAGTATTTT CASSGWAASTDTQYF
- TRBJ1-5 TRBV4-1 - TGCGCCAGCAGCCAGTTCCTTACAGGGCAGAATCAGCCCCAGCATTTT CASSQFLTGQNQPQHF
- TRBJ1-6 TRBV28 - TGTGCCACCCATGTGACAGGAAATTCACCCCTCCACTTT CATHVTGNSPLHF
- TRBJ2-5 TRBV15 - TGTGCCACCAGCAGAGATTATTCCCCCCAAGAGACCCAGTACTTC CATSRDYSPQETQYF
TRBD1 TRBJ1-1 TRBV27 - TGTGCCAGCAGTCCGTCTGGGACAGGGGGAACTGAAGCTTTCTTT CASSPSGTGGTEAFF
- TRBJ2-3 TRBV4-3 - TGCGCCAGCAGCCTTAACCCTTCTAGGGATACGCAGTATTTT CASSLNPSRDTQYF
TRBD1 TRBJ1-1 TRBV10-3 - TGTGCCACCCGGCGGGACAGGGGTGAAGCTTTCTTT CATRRDRGEAFF
TRBD2 TRBJ2-1 TRBV5-4 - TGTGCCAGCAGCCTACTAGCGGGGGGGGGCGATGAGCAGTTCTTC CASSLLAGGGDEQFF
- TRBJ2-1 TRBV5-4 - TGTGCCAGCAGCCCAAGGAGGACAGACTCCTACAATGAGCAGTTCTTC CASSPRRTDSYNEQFF
TRBD1 TRBJ1-1 TRBV4-3 - TGCGCCAGCGCGATGGGACAGTCGAACACTGAAGCTTTCTTT CASAMGQSNTEAFF
- TRBJ1-2 TRBV5-1 - TGCGCCAGCGCCGCTCAGGGGACCTATGGCTACACCTTC CASAAQGTYGYTF
TRBD2 TRBJ2-2 TRBV5-6 - TGTGCCAGCAGCTTCAGTCCGGGGGGGAGGACCGGGGAGCTGTTTTTT CASSFSPGGRTGELFF
- TRBJ2-7 TRBV18 - TGTGCCAGCTCACCACCGTCCATAGGAGCCTACGAGCAGTACTTC CASSPPSIGAYEQYF
TRBD1 TRBJ2-1 TRBV29-1 - TGCAGCGTGGGTACAGGGGGCAATGAGCAGTTCTTC CSVGTGGNEQFF
- TRBJ1-2 TRBV13 few TGTGCCAGCAGCTCAACGATGAGTGAGGCCGGGGGAGGCTACACCTTC CASSSTMSEAGGGYTF
- TRBJ1-1 TRBV11-2 - TGTGCCAGCAGCTTAGCGTCGGGAGCGTTTTCCCAAGCTTTCTTT CASSLASGAFSQAFF
TRBD2 TRBJ2-5 TRBV9 - TGTGCCAGCAGTCCGACTAGCGGGGGGGGTGGGACCCAGTACTTC CASSPTSGGGGTQYF
TRBD1 TRBJ2-1 TRBV15 - TGTGCCACCAGAGTGACAGGGGCGGCGAATGAGCAGTTCTTC CATRVTGAANEQFF
TRBD1 TRBJ2-2 TRBV15 - TGTGCCACCAGCAGAGTAAAGGGACAGGGGAACACCGGGGAGCTGTTTTTT CATSRVKGQGNTGELFF
TRBD1 TRBJ2-3 TRBV29-1 - TGCAGCGTCGAGCGGCAGGGGGCGGGCACAGATACGCAGTATTTT CSVERQGAGTDTQYF
TRBD1 TRBJ1-3 TRBV2 once TGTGCCAGCAGTGAACTGCCAGGGGGTTCTGGAAACACCATATATTTT CASSELPGGSGNTIYF
TRBD2 TRBJ2-2 TRBV2 - TGTGCCAGCAAGACTAGCGGGGACGCGAACACCGGGGAGCTGTTTTTT CASKTSGDANTGELFF
- TRBJ2-1 TRBV27 once TGTGCCAGCAGCCCGACTTTAGGCTCCTACAATGAGCAGTTCTTC CASSPTLGSYNEQFF
- TRBJ1-4 TRBV7-9 medium-sized TGTGCCAGCAGCTTCAAAGGAGCAACTAATGAAAAACTGTTTTTT CASSFKGATNEKLFF
- TRBJ2-1 TRBV9 - TGTGCCAGCAGCGTGAGAACGGGGAAGAGCTCCTACAATGAGCAGTTCTTC CASSVRTGKSSYNEQFF
- TRBJ1-2 TRBV2 - TGTGCCAGCAGTGTGGGACTCTATGGCTACACCTTC CASSVGLYGYTF
- TRBJ2-7 TRBV6-5 - TGTGCCAGCAGTTACTCCCCCACACCACCCTACGAGCAGTACTTC CASSYSPTPPYEQYF
- TRBJ2-5 TRBV7-9 - TGTGCCAGCAGCTTATGGGCAGGGAGGCCGGAGACCCAGTACTTC CASSLWAGRPETQYF
- TRBJ2-7 TRBV19 once TGTGCCAGTAGTATCTCCACACAGGGCACCTACGAGCAGTACTTC CASSISTQGTYEQYF
TRBD2 TRBJ2-5 TRBV11-2 - TGTGCCAGCAGCTCGACTAGCGGGGGGTCAGAGACCCAGTACTTC CASSSTSGGSETQYF
- TRBJ2-2 TRBV11-3 - TGTGCCAGCAGCTTAGATTACGGCGGGAACACCGGGGAGCTGTTTTTT CASSLDYGGNTGELFF
- TRBJ1-1 TRBV6-6 - TGTGCCAGCAGTTACGAGGGATTGGGGAACACTGAAGCTTTCTTT CASSYEGLGNTEAFF
- TRBJ2-3 TRBV19 - TGTGCCAGTAGTATCACGGGGAGGATTTTTGTATCCGGGGTTCCCTGGGCTGTTTATACGCAGTATTTT CASSITGRIFVSGVPWAVYTQYF
- TRBJ1-2 TRBV9 - TGTGCCAGCAGCCCCCGGAGGGCTAACTATGGCTACACCTTC CASSPRRANYGYTF
- TRBJ2-5 TRBV10-3 - TGTGCCATCAGTGAGGTCGGCAGGGGAGAGACCCAGTACTTC CAISEVGRGETQYF
- TRBJ1-2 TRBV5-5 few TGTGCCAGCAGCTCAGGAGGAGGGCTGTCGTATGGCTACACCTTC CASSSGGGLSYGYTF
- TRBJ1-1 TRBV9 - TGTGCCAGCAGCGTTCGGGGGGGGCCTGAAGCTTTCTTT CASSVRGGPEAFF
- TRBJ2-5 TRBV13 - TGTGCCAGCAGCTTAGGCCGTAAGACCCAGTACTTC CASSLGRKTQYF
TRBD1 TRBJ2-7 TRBV7-8 - TGTGCCAGCAGCTCGACAGGGGGCCTGGCGTACTTC CASSSTGGLAYF
TRBD2 TRBJ2-7 TRBV5-1 - TGCGCCAGCAGACCCGGGACTAGCGGGGGAAAATCCTACGAGCAGTACTTC CASRPGTSGGKSYEQYF
TRBD1 TRBJ1-2 TRBV6-5 - TGTGCCAGCAGTACCGGAACAGGGGTTAGTTATGGCTACACCTTC CASSTGTGVSYGYTF
- TRBJ1-5 TRBV19 - TGTGCCAGTAGCCGGGACTATAGCAATCAGCCCCAGCATTTT CASSRDYSNQPQHF